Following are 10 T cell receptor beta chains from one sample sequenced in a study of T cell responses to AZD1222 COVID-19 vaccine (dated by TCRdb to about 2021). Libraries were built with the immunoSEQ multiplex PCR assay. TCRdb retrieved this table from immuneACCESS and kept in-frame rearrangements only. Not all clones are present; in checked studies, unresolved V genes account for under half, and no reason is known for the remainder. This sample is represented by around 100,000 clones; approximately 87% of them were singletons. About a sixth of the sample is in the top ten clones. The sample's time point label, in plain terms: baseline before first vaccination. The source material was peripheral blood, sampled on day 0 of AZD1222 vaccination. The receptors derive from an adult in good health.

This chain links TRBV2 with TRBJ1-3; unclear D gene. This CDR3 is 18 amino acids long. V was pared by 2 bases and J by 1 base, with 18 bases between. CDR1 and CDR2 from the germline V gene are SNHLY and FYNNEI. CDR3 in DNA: TGTGCCAGCAGTGAAATCTTGGCCTCGTGGGAGTCTGGAAACACCATATATTTT. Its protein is CASSEILASWESGNTIYF.

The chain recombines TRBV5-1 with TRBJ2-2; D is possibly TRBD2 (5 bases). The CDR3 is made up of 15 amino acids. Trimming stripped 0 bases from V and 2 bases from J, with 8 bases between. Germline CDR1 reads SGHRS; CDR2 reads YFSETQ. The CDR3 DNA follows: TGCGCCAGCAGCTTGGATGAGGGCAACACCGGGGAGCTGTTTTTT. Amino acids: CASSLDEGNTGELFF.

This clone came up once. The CDR3 DNA reads TGCAGCGTTGAATCTCCCGGCAATCAGCCCCAGCATTTT. It specifies CSVESPGNQPQHF. V and J are TRBV29-1 and TRBJ1-5; D call uncertain. Per germline, CDR1 SQVTM and CDR2 ANQGSEA. The CDR3 totals 13 residues. The V end was cut by 2 bases, the J end by 2 bases, with 7 bases between.

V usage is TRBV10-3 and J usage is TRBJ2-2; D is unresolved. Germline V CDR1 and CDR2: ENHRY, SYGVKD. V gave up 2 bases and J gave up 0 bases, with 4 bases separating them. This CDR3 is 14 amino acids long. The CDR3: CAISEGANTGELFF. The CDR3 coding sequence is TGTGCCATCAGTGAGGGGGCGAACACCGGGGAGCTGTTTTTT.

CDR3 amino acids: CASKTGDNSPLHF. For the CDR3, the DNA is TGTGCCAGTAAGACAGGGGATAATTCACCCCTCCACTTT. The chain combines TRBV19 with TRBJ1-6; 8 bases match TRBD1. J was trimmed by 5 bases and V by 7 bases; bases with no gene match: 1. Germline-derived CDR1 and CDR2 are LNHDA and SQIVND (reference sequence). This CDR3 comprises 13 residues.

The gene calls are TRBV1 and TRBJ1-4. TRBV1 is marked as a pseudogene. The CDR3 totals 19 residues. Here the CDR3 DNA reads TGCACCAGCAGCCAAGATCGAATGAGGGAGCCGGAGGGTAATGAAAAACTGTTTTTT. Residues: CTSSQDRMREPEGNEKLFF.

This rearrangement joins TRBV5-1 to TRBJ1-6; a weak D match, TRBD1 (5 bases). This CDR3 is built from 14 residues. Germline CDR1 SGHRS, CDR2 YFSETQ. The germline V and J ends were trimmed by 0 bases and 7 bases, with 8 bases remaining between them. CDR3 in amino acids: CASSLGGDNSPLHF. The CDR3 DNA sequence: TGCGCCAGCAGCTTGGGGGGGGACAATTCACCCCTCCACTTT.

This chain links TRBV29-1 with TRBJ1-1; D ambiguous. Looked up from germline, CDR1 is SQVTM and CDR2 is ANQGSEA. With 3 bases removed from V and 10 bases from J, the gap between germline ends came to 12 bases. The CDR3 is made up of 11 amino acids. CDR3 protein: CSVELPLGAFF. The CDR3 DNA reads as TGCAGCGTTGAGCTCCCGTTGGGAGCTTTCTTT.

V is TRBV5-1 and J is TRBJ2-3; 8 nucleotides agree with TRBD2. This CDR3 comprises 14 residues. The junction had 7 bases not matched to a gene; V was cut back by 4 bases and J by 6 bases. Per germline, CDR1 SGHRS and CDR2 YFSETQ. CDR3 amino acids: CASSGTGGGDTQYF. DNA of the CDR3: TGCGCCAGCAGCGGCACCGGGGGGGGTGATACGCAGTATTTT.

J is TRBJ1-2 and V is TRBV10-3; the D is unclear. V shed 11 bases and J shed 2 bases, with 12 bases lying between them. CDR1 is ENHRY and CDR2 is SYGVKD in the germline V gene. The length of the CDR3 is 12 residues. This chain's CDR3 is CAVARENYGYTF. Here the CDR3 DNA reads TGTGCCGTTGCAAGGGAGAACTATGGCTACACCTTC.